This is a list of T cell receptor beta chains from one sample in a study of Graves' ophthalmopathy and Graves' hyperthyroidism. TCRdb called the multiplex PCR reads again in MiXCR, with one record for every CDR3 protein. In the table there are 300,000 or so distinct CDR3 sequences, roughly 17% of which are singletons. The material sequenced was peripheral blood. Every receptor here comes from an adult man with Graves' ophthalmopathy. CDR3s include the opening cysteine and the closing phenylalanine or tryptophan. The order of the fields is clone size, V gene, J gene, D gene, CDR3 DNA, CDR3 protein. The D gene is left open where the match is weak. Only some rows state a clone size, as once, few, many or a class for expanded clones.

size: few; V: TRBV4-1; J: TRBJ1-2; D: NA; DNA: TGCGCCAGCAGCCAAGATCCGGCGAGATATCACGCTGGCTACACCTTC; CDR3: CASSQDPARYHAGYTF
size: many; V: TRBV13; J: TRBJ2-7; D: TRBD1; DNA: TGTGCCAGCAGCGCAGACAGGGGAAAAACCTACGAGCAGTACTTC; CDR3: CASSADRGKTYEQYF
size: many; V: TRBV13; J: TRBJ2-6; D: NA; DNA: TGTGCCAGCACCCCAGGTTCTGGGGCCAACGTCCTGACTTTC; CDR3: CASTPGSGANVLTF
size: many; V: TRBV7-2; J: TRBJ1-6; D: NA; DNA: TGTGCCAGCAGCCCAGTTGGGGATTCACCCCTCCACTTT; CDR3: CASSPVGDSPLHF
size: many; V: TRBV15; J: TRBJ2-7; D: TRBD1; DNA: TGTGCCACCAGCAGAGAACAGGGGTCCTACGAGCAGTACTTC; CDR3: CATSREQGSYEQYF
size: many; V: TRBV11-2; J: TRBJ2-2; D: TRBD1; DNA: TGTGCCAGCAGACCGGACAGGGCCTTCGGGGAGCTGTTTTTT; CDR3: CASRPDRAFGELFF
size: many; V: TRBV10-3; J: TRBJ1-2; D: NA; DNA: TGTGCCACGGCCCCGGGGGGAGAGTATGGCTACACCTTC; CDR3: CATAPGGEYGYTF
size: many; V: TRBV5-1; J: TRBJ1-6; D: NA; DNA: TGCGCCAGCAGCTTGGGGGCTAATTCACCCCTCCACTTT; CDR3: CASSLGANSPLHF
size: many; V: TRBV29-1; J: TRBJ1-1; D: NA; DNA: TGCAGCGTTGCCCTGGACAGCGTGAACACTGAAGCTTTCTTT; CDR3: CSVALDSVNTEAFF
size: many; V: TRBV7-9; J: TRBJ2-1; D: TRBD1; DNA: TGTGCCAGCAGCTTTCTCAGACAGGGGTACTACAATGAGCAGTTCTTC; CDR3: CASSFLRQGYYNEQFF
size: NA; V: TRBV6-1; J: TRBJ2-7; D: NA; DNA: TGTGCCAGCTCATGGAAGGGATCCTACGAGCAGTACTTC; CDR3: CASSWKGSYEQYF
size: many; V: TRBV7-9; J: TRBJ2-5; D: NA; DNA: TGTGCCAGCAGCTTAGCTCGAAACCAAGAGACCCAGTACTTC; CDR3: CASSLARNQETQYF
size: many; V: TRBV20-1; J: TRBJ1-5; D: TRBD1; DNA: TGCAGTGCTAGTTTACAGGGGAATCAGCCCCAGCATTTT; CDR3: CSASLQGNQPQHF
size: many; V: TRBV7-3; J: TRBJ1-1; D: NA; DNA: TGTGCCAGCAGCTTAGGACTGAGGATGAACACTGAAGCTTTCTTT; CDR3: CASSLGLRMNTEAFF
size: many; V: TRBV19; J: TRBJ2-7; D: TRBD1; DNA: TGTGCCAGTAGTATAAAGACAGGGTCTGTCTACGAGCAGTACTTC; CDR3: CASSIKTGSVYEQYF
size: NA; V: TRBV5-1; J: TRBJ2-5; D: NA; DNA: TGCGCCAGCAGCCGGGGGTCTCGCGGGGACCAGACCCAGTACTTC; CDR3: CASSRGSRGDQTQYF
size: many; V: TRBV6-2/TRBV6-3; J: TRBJ1-1; D: NA; DNA: TGTGCCAGCAGTTTGTTCGGATCTGAAGCTTTCTTT; CDR3: CASSLFGSEAFF
size: many; V: TRBV7-2; J: TRBJ2-5; D: NA; DNA: TGTGCCAGCAGCTTAGTTGGGGGGCCGGAGACCCAGTACTTC; CDR3: CASSLVGGPETQYF
size: NA; V: TRBV20-1; J: TRBJ2-7; D: NA; DNA: TGCAGTGCTAGAGACGCCAGGGGAGCTCCCGAGCAGTACTTC; CDR3: CSARDARGAPEQYF
size: NA; V: TRBV7-2; J: TRBJ2-5; D: TRBD2; DNA: TGTGCCAGCAGCCCACCCACTAGCGGCCCAAAGTACTTC; CDR3: CASSPPTSGPKYF
size: NA; V: TRBV15; J: TRBJ2-7; D: NA; DNA: TGTGCCACCAGCAGAGATGGGGGCATCCCTTATGAGCAGTACTTC; CDR3: CATSRDGGIPYEQYF
size: NA; V: TRBV20-1; J: TRBJ2-5; D: TRBD2; DNA: TGCAGTGCTAGCGGGGGGGTCCAAGAGACCCAGTACTTC; CDR3: CSASGGVQETQYF
size: many; V: TRBV19; J: TRBJ1-5; D: NA; DNA: TGTGCCAGTACCGAGCAGGGGACGAGCAATCAGCCCCAGCATTTT; CDR3: CASTEQGTSNQPQHF
size: many; V: TRBV6-5; J: TRBJ1-1; D: NA; DNA: TGTGCCAGCAGTTCCCCCGGACGTGAAGCTTTCTTT; CDR3: CASSSPGREAFF
size: many; V: TRBV20-1; J: TRBJ1-3; D: NA; DNA: TGCAGTGCTAGAGACCCCGAGGGGGATTATAGAAACACCATATATTTT; CDR3: CSARDPEGDYRNTIYF
size: NA; V: TRBV5-1; J: TRBJ2-5; D: TRBD1; DNA: TGCGCCAGCAGCACCCGGACAGGGGGCGGGGAGACCCAGTACTTC; CDR3: CASSTRTGGGETQYF
size: many; V: TRBV13; J: TRBJ1-3; D: NA; DNA: TGTGCCAGCAGCCCACAGACAGGATACTCTGGAAACACCATATATTTT; CDR3: CASSPQTGYSGNTIYF
size: many; V: TRBV6-5; J: TRBJ1-1; D: NA; DNA: TGTGCCAGCAGTAGTCGCGTAAGGGTGAACACTGAAGCTTTCTTT; CDR3: CASSSRVRVNTEAFF
size: many; V: TRBV6-5; J: TRBJ2-5; D: NA; DNA: TGTGCCAGCACCGAGAGGCGGTTACAAGAGACCCAGTACTTC; CDR3: CASTERRLQETQYF
size: many; V: TRBV2; J: TRBJ1-1; D: NA; DNA: TGTGCCAGCACTAAGTGGGATGTGAACACTGAAGCTTTCTTT; CDR3: CASTKWDVNTEAFF
size: many; V: TRBV7-2; J: TRBJ1-6; D: NA; DNA: TGTGCCAGCAGCTCCTCCGGGACGCAAAATTCACCCCTCCACTTT; CDR3: CASSSSGTQNSPLHF
size: many; V: TRBV20-1; J: TRBJ1-1; D: NA; DNA: TGCATTTCGCCGACAGGGAACACTGAAGCTTTCTTT; CDR3: CISPTGNTEAFF
size: many; V: TRBV15; J: TRBJ2-5; D: TRBD2; DNA: TGTGCCACCAGCAGAGGGGTGGCTAGCGGGAGTTGGATAGAGACCCAGTACTTC; CDR3: CATSRGVASGSWIETQYF
size: many; V: TRBV12-3/TRBV12-4; J: TRBJ2-7; D: TRBD2; DNA: TGTGCCAGCACCTGGACTAGCGGGGCCTACGAGCAGTACTTC; CDR3: CASTWTSGAYEQYF
size: once; V: TRBV14; J: TRBJ2-7; D: TRBD2; DNA: TGTGCCAGCAGCCAACCGGGACTAGCAGACTCGTACGAGCAGTACTTC; CDR3: CASSQPGLADSYEQYF
size: many; V: TRBV11-2; J: TRBJ2-4; D: TRBD2; DNA: TGTGCCAGCAGCTTAGGGGGGACTAGCGGGGGAGTAATAGCCAAAAACATTCAGTACTTC; CDR3: CASSLGGTSGGVIAKNIQYF
size: many; V: TRBV20-1; J: TRBJ2-5; D: NA; DNA: TGCAGTGCTAGAGTCGCGGAGCAAGAGACCCAGTACTTC; CDR3: CSARVAEQETQYF
size: NA; V: TRBV28; J: TRBJ2-5; D: NA; DNA: TGTGCCAGCAGTCAGGCTGGAAGGGAGACCCAGTACTTC; CDR3: CASSQAGRETQYF
size: many; V: TRBV6-2/TRBV6-3; J: TRBJ2-2; D: NA; DNA: TGTGCCAGCAGTGGGGATAGACACGGCAACACCGGGGAGCTGTTTTTT; CDR3: CASSGDRHGNTGELFF
size: many; V: TRBV3-1; J: TRBJ2-5; D: NA; DNA: TGTGCCAGCAGCCAAGTTTGGGAGAACGAAGAGACCCAGTACTTC; CDR3: CASSQVWENEETQYF
size: NA; V: TRBV9; J: TRBJ1-3; D: NA; DNA: TGTGCCAGCAGCGTGCTCGTGGACTCTGGAAACACCATATCTTTT; CDR3: CASSVLVDSGNTISF
size: NA; V: TRBV5-1; J: TRBJ2-6; D: NA; DNA: TGCGCCAGCAGCTTCCCGGGCTCTGGGGCCAACGTCCTGACTTTC; CDR3: CASSFPGSGANVLTF
size: NA; V: TRBV6-2/TRBV6-3; J: TRBJ2-5; D: TRBD2; DNA: TGTGCCAGCAGTTACGAAGGGACTAGGGGCCCTGAGACCCAGTACTTC; CDR3: CASSYEGTRGPETQYF
size: many; V: TRBV4-1; J: TRBJ2-1; D: TRBD2; DNA: TGCGCCAGCAGACGCACCCCTAGCGGGAGTGATGAGCAGTTCTTC; CDR3: CASRRTPSGSDEQFF
size: many; V: TRBV30; J: TRBJ1-1; D: NA; DNA: TGTGCCTGGAGACTAGGGGGGGGAACTGAAGCTTTCTTT; CDR3: CAWRLGGGTEAFF
size: many; V: TRBV28; J: TRBJ2-7; D: NA; DNA: TGTGCCAGCAGTTTAACCAAACTCACCTACGAGCAGTACTTC; CDR3: CASSLTKLTYEQYF
size: NA; V: TRBV9; J: TRBJ2-2; D: NA; DNA: TGTGCCAGCAGCGTAAGTGGGGGGCCTCTCACCGGGGAGCTGTTTTTT; CDR3: CASSVSGGPLTGELFF
size: many; V: TRBV7-9; J: TRBJ2-6; D: NA; DNA: TGTGCCGGATTAGAGCGACACGTTAGGGCCAACGTCCTGACTTTC; CDR3: CAGLERHVRANVLTF
size: many; V: TRBV27; J: TRBJ1-3; D: NA; DNA: TGTGCCAGCAGCCCCTCCCGAGGGGATGCTGGAAACACCATATATTTT; CDR3: CASSPSRGDAGNTIYF
size: many; V: TRBV19; J: TRBJ2-2; D: NA; DNA: TGTGCCAGTAGTGTCCAAGGGGGCACCGGGGAGCTGTTTTTT; CDR3: CASSVQGGTGELFF
size: NA; V: TRBV29-1; J: TRBJ2-7; D: NA; DNA: TGCAGCGGAGGACGGAGCTCCTACGAGCAGTACTTC; CDR3: CSGGRSSYEQYF
size: many; V: TRBV30; J: TRBJ2-7; D: NA; DNA: TGTGCCTGGAGTATAGCGAACAGAGGCTACGAGCAGTACTTC; CDR3: CAWSIANRGYEQYF
size: many; V: TRBV24-1; J: TRBJ2-3; D: TRBD2; DNA: TGTGCCACCAGTAGCGGGAGGATGACGGCAGATACGCAGTATTTT; CDR3: CATSSGRMTADTQYF
size: many; V: TRBV18; J: TRBJ1-1; D: NA; DNA: TGTGCCAGCTCACAAGAACAGGGACTAGGGGCTGAAGCTTTCTTT; CDR3: CASSQEQGLGAEAFF
size: many; V: TRBV29-1; J: TRBJ1-2; D: NA; DNA: TGCAGCGTTGGCTTTCGCAGGGAGGAGGGCTACACCTTC; CDR3: CSVGFRREEGYTF
size: many; V: TRBV12-3/TRBV12-4; J: TRBJ1-6; D: NA; DNA: TGTGCCAGCACGATCCTTGATAATTCACCCCTCCACTTT; CDR3: CASTILDNSPLHF
size: many; V: TRBV7-9; J: TRBJ2-7; D: NA; DNA: TGTGCCAGCAGCCCCGGTTGGAACGAGCAGTACTTC; CDR3: CASSPGWNEQYF
size: NA; V: TRBV6-5; J: TRBJ2-2; D: NA; DNA: TGTGCCAGCAGTTACTCTTTCACCGGGGAGCTGTTTTTT; CDR3: CASSYSFTGELFF
size: many; V: TRBV10-3; J: TRBJ2-7; D: NA; DNA: TGTGCCATCAGTGAGGAGTATTCCTACGAGCAGTACTTC; CDR3: CAISEEYSYEQYF